This TCR beta chain was sequenced for a study of identical twins (TCRdb year 2016). Regarding the research as a whole: To test whether fetal clonotypes persist, the study used deep sequencing on TCR alpha and beta repertoires from monozygotic twins, unrelated adults of various ages, and cord blood. Replicate twin experiments were performed at different times using different library preparation protocols to rule out contamination.

The method was 5' RACE. Sequencing took place on an Illumina HiSeq 2000. Template switching introduced a universal primer binding site; the final cDNA contained a unique molecular identifier, enabling accurate counting of TCR cDNA molecules. Specific primers in the conserved constant-segment region were used to synthesize first-strand cDNA for TCR alpha and beta chains. Each cDNA library was double barcoded, with a SMART-Mk sample barcode plus Illumina barcodes, to control for contamination. TruSeq adapter sequences and Illumina sample barcodes were added in two successive PCR steps. The TCR alpha and beta cDNA libraries were sequenced on the Illumina HiSeq platform using custom primers. The authors' pipeline ran thus. Unique molecular identifiers were extracted from raw reads with MiGEC, and CDR3 positions were determined with MiXCR. For each individual, recombination models were inferred using an EM algorithm with the repgenHMM and IGoR tools. Shared clonotypes were analyzed with the tcR package in R, and sharing was normalized by the product of cloneset sizes. To study raw recombination free of thymic and clonal selection effects, out-of-frame nonproductive sequences were analyzed. Using fastp trimming at Q25 and MiXCR clonotype assembly, TCRdb reanalyzed the public sequencing data and kept in-frame beta chains. Records with the same CDR3 protein are collapsed into one entry carrying the most frequent genes and DNA. Clone size and V and J calls follow TCRdb, not the original study. The sample has around 490,000 distinct CDR3 sequences on record, around 15% of them singletons. Roughly 0.42% of the sample is in the top ten clones.

Turning to this clonotype: The specificity of this receptor is unknown. Base-call qualities are not available, and no considerably larger clone is one nucleotide away.

The junction shows trimming of 0 bases on V and 4 bases on J, plus 10 bases between the germline ends. CDR1 and CDR2, looked up from the germline V gene, are SGDLS and YYNGEE. Measured from the cysteine to the phenylalanine, the CDR3 is 14 residues long. Only CDR3 DNA remains: 42 bases, in frame from the first base. The full study reports these points: Conclusions relied on cross-sectional statistical analysis, since the same donors could not be followed over many years. Abundant cord blood beta clonotypes had fewer insertions, young adult naive repertoires showed a similar but weaker trend, and memory repertoires showed no such trend. Zero-insertion analyses could be partly confounded by invariant T cells such as MAIT and iNKT, although diverse VJ usage argued against such confounding for most clonotypes. In monozygotic twins, recombination models systematically underestimated out-of-frame TCR alpha sharing, but the models matched the sharing seen between unrelated individuals. Excess twin sharing in beta out-of-frame sequences was weaker because fewer shared sequences lowered the signal-to-noise ratio. Compared with coincidental sharing between unrelated individuals, out-of-frame TCR alpha sequences shared between twins showed an excess of sequences with low generation probability.

All donors were healthy Caucasians. Three pairs of female monozygotic twins, all aged 18 to 29 years, made up the twin cohort. CD4+ and CD8+ T cell populations were isolated with positive isolation kits from Invitrogen. Separately, the same data were catalogued under a study of yellow fever vaccine responses in identical twins. That second report states: The authors reported that the T cell response to vaccination in identical twins appeared partly convergent and partly personalized. In the study, vaccine-responding T cell clones were precisely tracked in identical twins.

The chain is made from TRBV9 and TRBJ1-2; TRBD1 is possibly the D segment (5 matching bases). The TCR was taken from a woman between 18 and 29 years old in good health. The sample consisted of CD4+ T cells sorted from blood. Here is the DNA: TGTGCCAGCAGCGTAGCTAATCAGGGCTATGGCTACACCTTC. This yields the protein CASSVANQGYGYTF.